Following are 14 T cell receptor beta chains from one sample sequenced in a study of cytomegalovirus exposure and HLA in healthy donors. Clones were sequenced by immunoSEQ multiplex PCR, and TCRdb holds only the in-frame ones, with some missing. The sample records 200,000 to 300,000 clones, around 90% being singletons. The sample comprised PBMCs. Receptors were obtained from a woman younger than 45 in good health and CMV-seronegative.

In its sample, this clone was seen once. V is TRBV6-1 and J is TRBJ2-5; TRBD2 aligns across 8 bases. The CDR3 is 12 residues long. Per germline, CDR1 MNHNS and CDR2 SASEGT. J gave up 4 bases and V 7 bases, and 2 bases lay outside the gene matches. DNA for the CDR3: TGTGCCAGCACCCTAGCGGGAGAGACCCAGTACTTC. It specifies CASTLAGETQYF.

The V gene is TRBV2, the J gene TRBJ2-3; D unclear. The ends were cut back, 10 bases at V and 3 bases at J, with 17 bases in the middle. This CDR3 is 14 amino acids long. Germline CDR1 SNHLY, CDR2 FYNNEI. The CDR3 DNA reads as TGTGCCACCTCCCCCGAGGAAGGGACAGATACGCAGTATTTT. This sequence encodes CATSPEEGTDTQYF.

CDR3 in amino acids: CARSLPGEGGYTF. The DNA for the CDR3 is TGTGCCAGAAGCTTACCAGGGGAGGGAGGCTACACCTTC. The chain uses TRBV5-3 and TRBJ1-2, with a possible D match to TRBD1 (6 bases). TRBV5-3 is annotated as an ORF whose role is uncertain. The CDR3 sequence is 13 residues long. The V end lost 2 bases, the J end lost 8 bases, and 13 bases lay between the germline ends.

In DNA form, the CDR3 reads TGTGCCAGCAGCATGGGACAGGGCCACTACAATGAGCAGTTCTTC. Its translation: CASSMGQGHYNEQFF. The rearrangement uses TRBV6-6 and TRBJ2-1; 9 bases align to TRBD1. Germline CDR1 is MNHNY and CDR2 is SVGAGI (reference sequence). CDR3 length: 15 amino acids. V trimming: 6 bases; J trimming: 3 bases; junction bases outside the gene matches: 6.

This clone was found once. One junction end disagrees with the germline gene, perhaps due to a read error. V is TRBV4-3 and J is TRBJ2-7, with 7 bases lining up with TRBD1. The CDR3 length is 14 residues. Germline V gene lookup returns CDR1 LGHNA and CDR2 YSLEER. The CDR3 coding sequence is TGCGCCAGCAGCGAAGAGGGGGCAAAAGACGAGCAGTACTTC. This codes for CASSEEGAKDEQYF.

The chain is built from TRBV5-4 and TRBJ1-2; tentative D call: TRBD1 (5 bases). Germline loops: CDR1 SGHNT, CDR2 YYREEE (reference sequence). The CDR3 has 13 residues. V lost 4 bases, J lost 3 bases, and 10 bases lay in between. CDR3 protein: CASSPTEDYGYTF. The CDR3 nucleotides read TGTGCCAGCAGCCCGACAGAAGACTATGGCTACACCTTC.

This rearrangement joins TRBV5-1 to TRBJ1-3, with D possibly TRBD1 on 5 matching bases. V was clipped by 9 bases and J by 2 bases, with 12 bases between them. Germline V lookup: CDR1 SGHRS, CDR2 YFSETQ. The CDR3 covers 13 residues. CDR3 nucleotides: TGCGCCATCGGGGACGCGACTGGAAACACCATATATTTT. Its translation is CAIGDATGNTIYF.

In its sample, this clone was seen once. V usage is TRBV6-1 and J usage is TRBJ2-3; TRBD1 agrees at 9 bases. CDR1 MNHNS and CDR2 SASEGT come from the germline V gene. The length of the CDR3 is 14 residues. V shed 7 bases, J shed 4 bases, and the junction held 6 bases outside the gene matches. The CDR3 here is CASTSRDRADTQYF. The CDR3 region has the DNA TGTGCCAGCACCAGCAGGGACAGGGCAGATACGCAGTATTTT.

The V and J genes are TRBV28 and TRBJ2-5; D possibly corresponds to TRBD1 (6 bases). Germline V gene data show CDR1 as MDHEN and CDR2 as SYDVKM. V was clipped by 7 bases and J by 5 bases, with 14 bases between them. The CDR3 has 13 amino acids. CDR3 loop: CASTTGWGETQYF. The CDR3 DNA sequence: TGTGCCAGCACCACAGGGTGGGGGGAGACCCAGTACTTC.

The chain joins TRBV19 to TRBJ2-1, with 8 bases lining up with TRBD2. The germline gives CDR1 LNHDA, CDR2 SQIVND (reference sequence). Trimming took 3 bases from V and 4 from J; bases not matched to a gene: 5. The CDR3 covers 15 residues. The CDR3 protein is CASSIYLAGYNEQFF. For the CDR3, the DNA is TGTGCCAGTAGTATCTACCTAGCGGGTTACAATGAGCAGTTCTTC.

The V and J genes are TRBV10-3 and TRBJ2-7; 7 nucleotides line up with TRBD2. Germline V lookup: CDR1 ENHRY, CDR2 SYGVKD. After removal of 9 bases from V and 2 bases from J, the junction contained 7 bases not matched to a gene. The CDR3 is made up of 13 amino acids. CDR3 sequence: CAIREEWAYEQYF. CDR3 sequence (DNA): TGTGCCATTCGGGAGGAATGGGCCTACGAGCAGTACTTC.

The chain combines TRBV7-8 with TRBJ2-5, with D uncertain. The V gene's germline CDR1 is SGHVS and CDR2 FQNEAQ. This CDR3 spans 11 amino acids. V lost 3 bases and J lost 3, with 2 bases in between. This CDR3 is CASSLKETQYF. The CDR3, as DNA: TGTGCCAGCAGCTTGAAAGAGACCCAGTACTTC.

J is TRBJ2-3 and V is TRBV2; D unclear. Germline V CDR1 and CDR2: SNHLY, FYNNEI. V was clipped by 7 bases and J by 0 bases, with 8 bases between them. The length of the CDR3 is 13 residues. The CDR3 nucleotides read TGTGCCAGCACCGGAGCTAGCACAGATACGCAGTATTTT. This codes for CASTGASTDTQYF.

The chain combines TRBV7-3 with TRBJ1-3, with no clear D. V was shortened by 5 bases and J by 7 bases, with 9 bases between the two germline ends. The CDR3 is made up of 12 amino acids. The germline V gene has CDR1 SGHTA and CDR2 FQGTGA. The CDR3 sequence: CASSPRCNTIYF. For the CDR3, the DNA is TGTGCCAGCAGCCCCAGGTGTAACACCATATATTTT.